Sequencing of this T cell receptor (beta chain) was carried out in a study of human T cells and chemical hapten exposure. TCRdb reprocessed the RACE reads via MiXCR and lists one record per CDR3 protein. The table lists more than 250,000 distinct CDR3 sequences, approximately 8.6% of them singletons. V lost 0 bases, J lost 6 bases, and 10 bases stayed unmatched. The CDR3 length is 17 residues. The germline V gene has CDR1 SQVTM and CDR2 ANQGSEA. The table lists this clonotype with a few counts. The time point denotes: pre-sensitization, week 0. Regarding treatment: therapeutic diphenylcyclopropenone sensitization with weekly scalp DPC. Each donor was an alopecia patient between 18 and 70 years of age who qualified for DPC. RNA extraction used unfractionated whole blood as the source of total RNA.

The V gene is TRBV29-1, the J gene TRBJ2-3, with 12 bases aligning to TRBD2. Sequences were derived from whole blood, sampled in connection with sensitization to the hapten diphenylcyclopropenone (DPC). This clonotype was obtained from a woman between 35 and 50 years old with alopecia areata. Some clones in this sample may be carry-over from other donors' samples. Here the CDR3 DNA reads TGCAGCGTTGAAGATCAAGTGCTAGCGGGAGGGTGGGATACGCAGTATTTT. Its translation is CSVEDQVLAGGWDTQYF.